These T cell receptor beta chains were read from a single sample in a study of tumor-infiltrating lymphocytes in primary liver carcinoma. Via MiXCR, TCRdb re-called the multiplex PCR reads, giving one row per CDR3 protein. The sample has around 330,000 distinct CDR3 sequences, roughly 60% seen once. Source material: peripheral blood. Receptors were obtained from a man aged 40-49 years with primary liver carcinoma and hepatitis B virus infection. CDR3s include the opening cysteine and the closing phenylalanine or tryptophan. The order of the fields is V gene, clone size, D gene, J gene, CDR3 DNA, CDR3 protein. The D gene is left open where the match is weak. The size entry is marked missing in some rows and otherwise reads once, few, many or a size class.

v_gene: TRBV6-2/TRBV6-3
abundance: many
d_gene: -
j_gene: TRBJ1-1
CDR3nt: TGTGCCAGCAGTTACTCAGGGGCGACAGCTTTCTTT
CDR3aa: CASSYSGATAFF

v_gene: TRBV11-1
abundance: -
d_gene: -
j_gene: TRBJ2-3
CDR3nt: TGTGACAGCAGCCCAGGGACGGGGCCAGTTACGCAGTATTTT
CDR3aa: CDSSPGTGPVTQYF

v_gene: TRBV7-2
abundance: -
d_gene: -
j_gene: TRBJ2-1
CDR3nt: TGTGCCAGCAGCTTAGCGTACGACTTGGATGAGCAGTTCTTC
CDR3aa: CASSLAYDLDEQFF

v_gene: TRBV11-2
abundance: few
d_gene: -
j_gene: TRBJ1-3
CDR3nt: TGTGTCAGTAGCTTAGTTCAGGCGGGAAACACCATATATTTT
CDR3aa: CVSSLVQAGNTIYF

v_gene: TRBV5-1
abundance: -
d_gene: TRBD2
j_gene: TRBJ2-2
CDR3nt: TGCGCCAGCAGCTCGGGACTAGCCCCCACCGGGGAGCTGTTTTTT
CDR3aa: CASSSGLAPTGELFF

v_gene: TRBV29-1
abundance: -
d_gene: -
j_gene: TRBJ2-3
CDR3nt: TGCAGGGTTGATACGGGTACAGATACGCAGTATTTT
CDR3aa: CRVDTGTDTQYF

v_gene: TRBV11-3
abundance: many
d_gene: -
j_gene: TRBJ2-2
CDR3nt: TGTGCCAGCAGCATGACAAGCTTAACCGGGGAGCTGTTTTTT
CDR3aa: CASSMTSLTGELFF

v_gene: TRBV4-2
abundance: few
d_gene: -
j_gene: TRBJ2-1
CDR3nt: TGTGCCAGCAGCCAAGATGGGGCGGGGTCCGCCAGGCAGTTCTTC
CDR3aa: CASSQDGAGSARQFF

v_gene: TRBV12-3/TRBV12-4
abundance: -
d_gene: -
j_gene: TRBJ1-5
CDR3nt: TGTGCCAGCAGTTTAAGACAGAACAATCAGTCCCAGCATTTT
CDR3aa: CASSLRQNNQSQHF

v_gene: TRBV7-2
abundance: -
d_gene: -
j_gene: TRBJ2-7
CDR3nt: TGTGCCAGCAGCTTAGGGGCCAACTACGAGCAGTACTTC
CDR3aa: CASSLGANYEQYF

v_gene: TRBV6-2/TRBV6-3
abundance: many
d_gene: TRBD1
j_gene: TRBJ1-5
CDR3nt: TGTGCCAGCAGTTACTCGCCCGGAGGGGGCGTGGGTCAGCCCCAGCATTTT
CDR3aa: CASSYSPGGGVGQPQHF

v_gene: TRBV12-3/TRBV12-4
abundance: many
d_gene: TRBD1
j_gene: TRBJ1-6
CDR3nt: TGTGCCAGCATGTTAGGGACAGATAATTCACCCCTCCACTTT
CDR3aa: CASMLGTDNSPLHF

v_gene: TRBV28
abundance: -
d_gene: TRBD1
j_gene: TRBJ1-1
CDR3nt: TGTGCCAGCAGTTCGCTGCTGACAGGGAATCGAGTAGCTTTCTTT
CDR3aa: CASSSLLTGNRVAFF

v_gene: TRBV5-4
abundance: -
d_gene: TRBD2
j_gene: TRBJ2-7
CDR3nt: TGTGCCAGCAGCCCAACTAGCGGCCCCTACGAGCAGTACTTC
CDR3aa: CASSPTSGPYEQYF

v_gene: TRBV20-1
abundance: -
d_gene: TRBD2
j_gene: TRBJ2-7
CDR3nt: TGCAGTGCTAGAAGCCTAGGTAGCGGGAGCCTCGAGCAGTACTTC
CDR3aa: CSARSLGSGSLEQYF

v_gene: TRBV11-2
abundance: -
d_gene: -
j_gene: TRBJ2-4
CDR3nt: TGTGCCAGCACCACTTCGGTGGTAGCCAAATACATTCAGTGCTTC
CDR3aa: CASTTSVVAKYIQCF

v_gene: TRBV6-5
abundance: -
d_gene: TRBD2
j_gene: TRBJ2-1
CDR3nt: TGTGCCAGCAGTTCGACTAGCGGCTACAGTGAGCAGTTTTTC
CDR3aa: CASSSTSGYSEQFF

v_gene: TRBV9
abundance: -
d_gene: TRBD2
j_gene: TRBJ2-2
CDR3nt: TGTGCCAGCAGCGTCGCCCTAGCGGGAGAGGTCGGGGAGCTGTTTTTT
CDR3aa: CASSVALAGEVGELFF

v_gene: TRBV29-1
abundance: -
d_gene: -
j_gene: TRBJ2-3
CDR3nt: TGCAGAGCCAACAGAGACAAAGGAGGGGCAGATACGCAGTATTTT
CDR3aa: CRANRDKGGADTQYF

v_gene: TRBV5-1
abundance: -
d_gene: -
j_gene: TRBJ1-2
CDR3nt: TGCGCCAGCAGCTTGGACGGGAAAACGACCGGCTACACCTTC
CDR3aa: CASSLDGKTTGYTF

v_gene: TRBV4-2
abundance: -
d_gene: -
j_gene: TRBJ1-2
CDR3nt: TGTGCCAGCAGCCAAGAAGGTGGGGATGTAAGGAACTATAACTATGGCTACACCTTC
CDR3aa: CASSQEGGDVRNYNYGYTF

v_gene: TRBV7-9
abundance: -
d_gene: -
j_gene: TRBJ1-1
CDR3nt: TGTGCCAGCAGCCCCAAGTCGGGGAACACTGAAGCTTTCTTT
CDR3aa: CASSPKSGNTEAFF

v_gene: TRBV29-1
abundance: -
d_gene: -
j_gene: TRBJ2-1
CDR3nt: TGCAGCGTGGGGCTAGGGGTCTATGAGCAGTTCTTC
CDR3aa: CSVGLGVYEQFF

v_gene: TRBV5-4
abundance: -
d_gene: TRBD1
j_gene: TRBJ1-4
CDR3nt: TGTGCCAGCGGCGAGGGACAGTTCAGGGAAAAACTGTTTTTT
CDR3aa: CASGEGQFREKLFF

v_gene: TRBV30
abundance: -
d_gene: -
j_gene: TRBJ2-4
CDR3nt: TGTGCCTGGAGTAAAGCCGGGGCGAACATTCAGTACTTC
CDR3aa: CAWSKAGANIQYF

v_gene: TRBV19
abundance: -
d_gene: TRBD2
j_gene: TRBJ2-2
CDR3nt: TGTGCCAGTCGTACTCTTCCGGGACTAGCGGGAGCAGCCGGGGAGATGTTTTTT
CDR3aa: CASRTLPGLAGAAGEMFF

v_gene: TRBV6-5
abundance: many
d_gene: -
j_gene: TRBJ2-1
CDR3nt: TGTGCCAGCAGTTCCATTAAGGGGGATGAGCAGTTCTTC
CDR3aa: CASSSIKGDEQFF

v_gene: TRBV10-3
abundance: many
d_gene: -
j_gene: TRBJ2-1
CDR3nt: TGTGCCATCGGTGCTTTGGGGGAGCAGTTCTTC
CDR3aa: CAIGALGEQFF

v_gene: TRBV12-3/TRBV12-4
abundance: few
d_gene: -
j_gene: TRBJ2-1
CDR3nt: TGTGCCAGCAGAGATCGAATGTACAATGAGCAGTTCTTC
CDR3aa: CASRDRMYNEQFF

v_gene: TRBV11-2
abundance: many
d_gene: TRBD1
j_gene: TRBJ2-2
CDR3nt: TGTGCCAGCAGTTTAGGGACAGGGTTTCCCGGGGAGCTGTTTTTT
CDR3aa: CASSLGTGFPGELFF

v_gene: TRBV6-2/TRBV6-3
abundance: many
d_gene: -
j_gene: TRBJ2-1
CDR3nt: TGTGCCAGCAGTTACCGAAAGGTTCCCACAGAGCAGTTCTTC
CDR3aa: CASSYRKVPTEQFF

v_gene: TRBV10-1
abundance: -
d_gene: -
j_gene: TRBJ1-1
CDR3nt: TGCGCCAGCAGTGAACAGGTGAACGCTGAAGCTTTCTTT
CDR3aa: CASSEQVNAEAFF

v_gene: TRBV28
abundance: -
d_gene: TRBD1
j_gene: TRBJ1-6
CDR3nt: TGTGCCAGCAGGCGAGGGACAGATAATTCACCCCTCCACTTT
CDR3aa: CASRRGTDNSPLHF

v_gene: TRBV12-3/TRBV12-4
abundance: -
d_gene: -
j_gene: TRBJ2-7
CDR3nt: TGTGCCAGCAGTTTAGCCTGGGACGAGCAGTACTTC
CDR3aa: CASSLAWDEQYF

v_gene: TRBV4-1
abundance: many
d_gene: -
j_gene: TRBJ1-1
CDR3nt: TGCGCCAGCAGCCAAGGTGCTATAGGACAGAACACTGAAGCTTTCTTT
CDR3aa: CASSQGAIGQNTEAFF

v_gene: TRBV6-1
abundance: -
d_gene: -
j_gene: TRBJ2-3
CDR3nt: TGTGCAAGCAGTCCCACGGCACATAGCACAGATACGCAGTATTTT
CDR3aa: CASSPTAHSTDTQYF

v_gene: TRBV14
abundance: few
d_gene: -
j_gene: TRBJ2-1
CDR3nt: TGTGCCAGCAGCCGCACGACTAGAAGTAGTGGCGTGTTCAATGAGCAGTTCTTC
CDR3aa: CASSRTTRSSGVFNEQFF

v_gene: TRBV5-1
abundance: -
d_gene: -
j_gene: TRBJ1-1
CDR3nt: TGCGCTAGCGGCCGCCGGGTTGGGGGTGACACTGAAGCTTTCTTT
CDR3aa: CASGRRVGGDTEAFF

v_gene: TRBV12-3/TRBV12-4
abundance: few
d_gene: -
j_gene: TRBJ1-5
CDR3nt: TGTGCCAGCAGCCTTCAGTGGGGCAATCAGCCCCAGCATTTT
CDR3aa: CASSLQWGNQPQHF

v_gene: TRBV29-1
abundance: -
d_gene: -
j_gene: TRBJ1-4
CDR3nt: TGCAGCGTCGCGGGGACCGATGAAAAACTGTTTTTT
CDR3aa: CSVAGTDEKLFF

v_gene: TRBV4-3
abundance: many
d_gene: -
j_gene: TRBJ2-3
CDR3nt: TGCGCCAGCAGCCAGCAGTTTGGCACAGATACGCAGTATTTT
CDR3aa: CASSQQFGTDTQYF